This T cell receptor (beta chain) was observed in a study of early T cells in non-severe SARS-CoV-2 infection. The germline V and J ends were trimmed by 1 base and 7 bases, with 8 bases remaining between them. The V gene's germline CDR1 is DFQATT and CDR2 SNEGSKA (reference sequence). The CDR3 totals 12 residues. TCRdb reprocessed the 5' RACE reads via MiXCR and lists one record per CDR3 protein. This sample has approximately 81,000 distinct CDR3 sequences, with over 12% found just once. This chain links TRBV20-1 with TRBJ2-1; D call uncertain. This TCR was recovered from an adult who was a healthcare worker with PCR-confirmed SARS-CoV-2 infection or an uninfected control (not recorded which). Sequencing used whole blood. CDR3 DNA: TGCAGTGCTAGAGTGGCAGGTAATGAGCAGTTCTTC. As protein: CSARVAGNEQFF.